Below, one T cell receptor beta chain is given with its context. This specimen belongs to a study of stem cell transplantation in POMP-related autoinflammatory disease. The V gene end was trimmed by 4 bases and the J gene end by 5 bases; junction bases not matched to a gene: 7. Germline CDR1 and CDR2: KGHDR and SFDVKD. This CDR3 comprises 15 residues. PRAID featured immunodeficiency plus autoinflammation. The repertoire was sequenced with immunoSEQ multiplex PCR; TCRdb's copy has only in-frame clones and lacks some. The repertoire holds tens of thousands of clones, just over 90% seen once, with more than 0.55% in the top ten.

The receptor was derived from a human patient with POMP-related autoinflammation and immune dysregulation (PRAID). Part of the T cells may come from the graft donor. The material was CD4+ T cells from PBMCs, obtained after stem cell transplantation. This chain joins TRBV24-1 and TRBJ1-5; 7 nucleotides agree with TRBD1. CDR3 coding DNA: TGTGCCACCAGTGACGCGGGACAGAGTGATCAGCCCCAGCATTTT. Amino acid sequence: CATSDAGQSDQPQHF.